This TCR beta chain was obtained from a study of T cell responses to AZD1222 COVID-19 vaccine. Whole-study results and caveats: Reportedly, close to half of spike-specific TCRs are directed against unmutated variant regions. Elevations in Spike-specific TCR breadth and depth followed administration of two AZD1222 doses.

J lost 6 bases, V lost 3 bases, and 7 bases had no gene match. The CDR3 consists of 15 residues. Germline-derived CDR1 and CDR2 are SGHRS and YFSETQ. Regarding this clone: Its antigen is undetermined.

The assay was immunoSEQ multiplex PCR, and TCRdb's table has in-frame clones only and misses some. The sample shows 86,000 or so clones, over 80% of them seen only once. This sequence joins TRBV5-1 and TRBJ1-5, with 9 nucleotides matching TRBD1. The starting material was peripheral blood, obtained 28 days after the second AZD1222 dose. This sequence was found in an adult who received the AZD1222 COVID-19 vaccine. CDR3 region: CASSWGTGSFQPQHF. In DNA form, the CDR3 reads TGCGCCAGCAGCTGGGGGACAGGGTCGTTTCAGCCCCAGCATTTT.